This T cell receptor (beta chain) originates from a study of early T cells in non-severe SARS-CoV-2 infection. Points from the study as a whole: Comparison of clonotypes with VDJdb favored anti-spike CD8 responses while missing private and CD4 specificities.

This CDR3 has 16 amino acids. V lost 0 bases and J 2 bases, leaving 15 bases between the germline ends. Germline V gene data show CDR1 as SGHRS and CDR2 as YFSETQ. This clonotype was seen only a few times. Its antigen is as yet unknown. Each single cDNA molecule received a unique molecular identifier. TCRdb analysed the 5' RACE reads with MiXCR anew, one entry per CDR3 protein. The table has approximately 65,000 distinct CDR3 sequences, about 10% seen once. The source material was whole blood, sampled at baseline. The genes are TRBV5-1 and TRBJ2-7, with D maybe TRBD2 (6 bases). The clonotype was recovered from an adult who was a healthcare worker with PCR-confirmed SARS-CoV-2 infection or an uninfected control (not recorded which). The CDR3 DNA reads TGCGCCAGCAGCTTGGCTTCAGCGGGTGAACCCTACGAGCAGTACTTC. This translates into CASSLASAGEPYEQYF.